These T cell receptor beta chains were read from a single sample in a study of blood T cell repertoires in COVID-19. The protocol was immunoSEQ multiplex PCR, while the TCRdb copy is restricted to in-frame clones and leaves out a portion. The table has some 300,000 clones, over 75% seen once. Material for sequencing was PBMCs or T cells enriched from blood (not recorded which). The source of these receptors is a woman aged 25 to 39 who had recovered from COVID-19. Both conserved end residues are part of each CDR3. A D gene is named only where the DNA matches it firmly. Clone size is stated in some rows and not others, as once, few, many or a class when expanded.

D gene,clone size,J gene,V gene,CDR3 protein,CDR3 DNA
TRBD2,NA,TRBJ2-2,TRBV15,CATSRDGGLASTGELFF,TGTGCCACCAGCAGAGATGGGGGACTAGCGTCCACCGGGGAGCTGTTTTTT
TRBD2,NA,TRBJ2-7,TRBV27,CASSLAGGPSFYEQYF,TGTGCCAGCAGTTTAGCGGGAGGCCCGTCGTTCTACGAGCAGTACTTC
NA,NA,TRBJ2-7,TRBV7-2,CASSLVESYEQYF,TGTGCCAGCAGCTTAGTTGAGTCCTACGAGCAGTACTTC
NA,once,TRBJ1-2,TRBV29-1,CSVERGGPFYGYTF,TGCAGCGTTGAAAGGGGCGGACCGTTCTATGGCTACACCTTC
NA,few,TRBJ1-6,TRBV9,CASSVVDTSNSPLHF,TGTGCCAGCAGCGTAGTTGACACTTCTAATTCACCCCTCCACTTT
TRBD2,NA,TRBJ2-3,TRBV5-5,CASSTNPAASGGDTQYF,TGTGCCAGCAGCACCAACCCCGCCGCTAGCGGGGGTGATACGCAGTATTTT
TRBD2,NA,TRBJ2-1,TRBV5-1,CASSFAGDDNEQFF,TGCGCCAGCAGCTTTGCGGGAGATGACAATGAGCAGTTCTTC
TRBD1,NA,TRBJ1-1,TRBV9,CASSVVGTGDTEAFF,TGTGCCAGCAGCGTAGTGGGGACAGGGGACACTGAAGCTTTCTTT
NA,NA,TRBJ1-3,TRBV5-1,CASSLAVQGDGNTIYF,TGCGCCAGCAGCTTGGCCGTACAGGGTGATGGAAACACCATATATTTT
TRBD2,NA,TRBJ2-1,TRBV2,CASSEGEGSYNEQFF,TGTGCCAGCAGTGAGGGGGAGGGGTCCTACAATGAGCAGTTCTTC
NA,NA,TRBJ1-1,TRBV9,CASSVGALTEAFF,TGTGCCAGCAGCGTAGGGGCCCTCACTGAAGCTTTCTTT
NA,NA,TRBJ2-1,TRBV9,CASSVEERVGSYNEQFF,TGTGCCAGCAGCGTAGAAGAGCGGGTAGGATCCTACAATGAGCAGTTCTTC
NA,few,TRBJ1-1,TRBV28,CASRTEQLEAFF,TGTGCCAGCAGGACAGAACAGCTTGAAGCTTTCTTT
TRBD2,NA,TRBJ2-3,TRBV19,CASRPKGTSFADTQYF,TGTGCCAGTAGACCCAAGGGGACTAGCTTTGCAGATACGCAGTATTTT
TRBD1,NA,TRBJ2-4,TRBV18,CASSPPAGGKNIQYF,TGTGCCAGCTCACCACCGGCAGGGGGCAAAAACATTCAGTACTTC
TRBD1,NA,TRBJ1-1,TRBV6-4,CASSLTGGRTEAFF,TGTGCCAGCAGTCTTACAGGGGGTAGGACTGAAGCTTTCTTT
NA,NA,TRBJ1-2,TRBV3-1/TRBV3-2,CASSQVGGDGYTF,TGTGCCAGCAGCCAAGTTGGCGGTGATGGCTACACCTTC
NA,once,TRBJ2-2,TRBV4-3,CASSQMRGVGELFF,TGCGCCAGCAGCCAAATGCGCGGGGTCGGGGAGCTGTTTTTT
NA,NA,TRBJ1-4,TRBV5-1,CASSLEGVGDEKLFF,TGCGCCAGCAGCTTGGAGGGGGTTGGAGACGAAAAACTGTTTTTT
NA,NA,TRBJ1-1,TRBV14,CASSPTYTEAFF,TGTGCCAGCAGCCCGACATACACTGAAGCTTTCTTT
TRBD2,NA,TRBJ2-3,TRBV4-1,CASSQALAGGPPQYF,TGCGCCAGCAGCCAAGCACTAGCGGGGGGGCCCCCGCAGTATTTT
TRBD2,NA,TRBJ2-5,TRBV7-2,CASSAQRGGGETQYF,TGTGCCAGCAGCGCCCAGCGGGGGGGCGGGGAGACCCAGTACTTC
NA,NA,TRBJ2-7,TRBV5-1,CASSSQAQGEQYF,TGCGCCAGCAGCTCCCAGGCCCAGGGCGAGCAGTACTTC
TRBD1,NA,TRBJ1-4,TRBV11-2,CASSRTGGLNEKLFF,TGTGCCAGCAGCCGGACAGGGGGGCTAAATGAAAAACTGTTTTTT
NA,NA,TRBJ2-1,TRBV3-1/TRBV3-2,CASRKGGASYNEQFF,TGTGCCAGCAGGAAAGGGGGGGCCTCCTACAATGAGCAGTTCTTC
NA,NA,TRBJ2-7,TRBV6-5,CASSTARAPRGEQYF,TGTGCCAGCAGTACTGCCCGGGCACCCCGGGGCGAGCAGTACTTC
TRBD1,NA,TRBJ1-3,TRBV7-9,CATGQGGLGNTIYF,TGTGCCACCGGACAGGGGGGATTAGGAAACACCATATATTTT
TRBD2,NA,TRBJ2-3,TRBV9,CASRRGASGGSRPSTDTQYF,TGTGCCAGCAGACGTGGTGCTAGCGGGGGGTCCCGACCTAGCACAGATACGCAGTATTTT